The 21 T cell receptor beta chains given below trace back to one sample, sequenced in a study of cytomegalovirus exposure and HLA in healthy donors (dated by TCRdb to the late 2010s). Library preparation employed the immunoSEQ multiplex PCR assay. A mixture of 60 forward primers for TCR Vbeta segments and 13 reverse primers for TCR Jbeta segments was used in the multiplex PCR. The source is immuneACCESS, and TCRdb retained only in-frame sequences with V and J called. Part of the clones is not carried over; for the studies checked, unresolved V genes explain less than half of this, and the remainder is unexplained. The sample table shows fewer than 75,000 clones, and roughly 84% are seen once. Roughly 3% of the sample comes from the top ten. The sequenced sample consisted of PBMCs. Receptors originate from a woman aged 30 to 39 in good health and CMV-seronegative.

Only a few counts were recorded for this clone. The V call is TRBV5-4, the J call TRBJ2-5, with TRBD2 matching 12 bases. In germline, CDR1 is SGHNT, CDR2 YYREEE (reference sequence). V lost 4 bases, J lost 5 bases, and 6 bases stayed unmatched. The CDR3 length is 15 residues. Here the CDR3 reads CASSPQLAGGETQYF. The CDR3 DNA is TGTGCCAGCAGCCCGCAACTAGCGGGAGGCGAGACCCAGTACTTC.

In DNA form, the CDR3 reads TGCAGCGTTATCGGCGGGAACACTGAAGCTTTCTTT. As protein: CSVIGGNTEAFF. The J gene is TRBJ1-1, the V gene TRBV29-1; D is ambiguous. The length of the CDR3 is 12 residues. V was clipped by 5 bases and J by 1 base, with 8 bases between them. Germline loops: CDR1 SQVTM, CDR2 ANQGSEA.

The CDR3 spells CASSQEQENTEAFF. DNA for the CDR3: TGCGCCAGCAGCCAAGAACAGGAGAACACTGAAGCTTTCTTT. V and J are TRBV4-3 and TRBJ1-1; D might be TRBD1 (5 bases). V was pared by 0 bases and J by 1 base, with 6 bases between. This CDR3 contains 14 residues. In germline, CDR1 is LGHNA, CDR2 YSLEER.

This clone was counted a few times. As DNA, the CDR3 is TGTGCCACTAAAGGTTCTGGGACAGGGGGCTACAATGAGCAGTTCTTC. It is translated as CATKGSGTGGYNEQFF. The V gene is TRBV10-3, the J gene TRBJ2-1; 11 bases are shared with TRBD1. CDR1 ENHRY and CDR2 SYGVKD come from the germline V gene. This CDR3 has 16 amino acids. V was pared by 10 bases and J by 3 bases, with 11 bases of the junction left unmatched.

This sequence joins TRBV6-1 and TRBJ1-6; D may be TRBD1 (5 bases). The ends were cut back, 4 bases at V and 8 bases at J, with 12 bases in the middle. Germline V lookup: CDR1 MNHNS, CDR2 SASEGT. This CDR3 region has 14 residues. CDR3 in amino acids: CASSGQGGDSPLHF. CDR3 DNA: TGTGCCAGCAGTGGTCAGGGTGGAGATTCACCCCTCCACTTT.

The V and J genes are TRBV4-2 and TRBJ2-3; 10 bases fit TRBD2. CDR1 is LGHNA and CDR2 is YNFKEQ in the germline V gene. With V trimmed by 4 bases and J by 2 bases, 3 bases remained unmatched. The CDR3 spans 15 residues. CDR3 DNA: TGTGCCAGCAGCCTACTAGCGGGGACCACAGATACGCAGTATTTT. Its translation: CASSLLAGTTDTQYF.

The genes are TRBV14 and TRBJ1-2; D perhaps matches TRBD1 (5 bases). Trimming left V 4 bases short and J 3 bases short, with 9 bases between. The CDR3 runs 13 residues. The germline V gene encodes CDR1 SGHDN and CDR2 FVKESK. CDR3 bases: TGTGCCAGCAGCCCGGGGGGGTACTATGGCTACACCTTC. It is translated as CASSPGGYYGYTF.

CDR3 sequence: CAWSAGLAGITDTQYF. CDR3 nucleotide sequence: TGTGCCTGGAGTGCTGGACTAGCGGGGATCACAGATACGCAGTATTTT. The rearrangement links TRBV30 to TRBJ2-3; 12 bases match TRBD2. Per germline, CDR1 GTSNPN and CDR2 SVGIG (reference sequence). This CDR3 contains 16 residues. The V segment lost 1 base and the J segment 2 bases; nucleotides outside the gene matches: 4.

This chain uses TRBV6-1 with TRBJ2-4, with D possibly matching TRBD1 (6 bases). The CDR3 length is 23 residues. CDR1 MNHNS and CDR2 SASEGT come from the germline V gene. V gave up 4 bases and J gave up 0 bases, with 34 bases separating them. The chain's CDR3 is CASSAARGRRGVLGVSAKNIQYF. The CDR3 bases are TGTGCCAGCAGTGCAGCCAGGGGAAGAAGAGGGGTTTTAGGGGTTTCAGCCAAAAACATTCAGTACTTC.

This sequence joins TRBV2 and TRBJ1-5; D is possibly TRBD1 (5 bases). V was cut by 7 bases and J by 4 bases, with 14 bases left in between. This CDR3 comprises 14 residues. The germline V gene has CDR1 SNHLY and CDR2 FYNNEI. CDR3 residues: CASNRDGGNQPQHF. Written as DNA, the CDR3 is TGTGCCAGCAACCGGGACGGGGGGAATCAGCCCCAGCATTTT.

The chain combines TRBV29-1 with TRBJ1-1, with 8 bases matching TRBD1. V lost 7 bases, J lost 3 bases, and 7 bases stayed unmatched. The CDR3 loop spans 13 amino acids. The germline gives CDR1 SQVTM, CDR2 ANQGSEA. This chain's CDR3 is CSARQGMDTEAFF. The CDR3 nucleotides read TGCAGCGCACGACAGGGGATGGACACTGAAGCTTTCTTT.

The CDR3 region is CASSLGTKDIHGYTF. CDR3 nucleotide sequence: TGTGCCAGCAGCTTGGGGACAAAGGACATTCATGGCTACACCTTC. The genes are TRBV7-2 and TRBJ1-2; a possible D gene is TRBD1 (6 bases). The CDR3 is 15 amino acids. V lost 3 bases to trimming and J lost 6 bases, with 17 bases between them. Germline V gene data show CDR1 as SGHTA and CDR2 as FQGNSA.

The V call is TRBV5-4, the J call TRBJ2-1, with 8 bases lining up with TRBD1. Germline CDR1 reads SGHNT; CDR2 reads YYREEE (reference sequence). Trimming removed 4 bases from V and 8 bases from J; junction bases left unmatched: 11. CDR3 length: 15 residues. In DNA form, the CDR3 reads TGTGCCAGCAGCACCCTGCAGGGGGCATGGGATGAGCAGTTCTTC. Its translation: CASSTLQGAWDEQFF. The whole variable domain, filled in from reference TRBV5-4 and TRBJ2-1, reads ETGVTQSPTHLIKTRGQQVTLRCSSQSGHNTVSWYQQALGQGPQFIFQYYREEENGRGNFPPRFSGLQFPNYSSELNVNALELDDSALYLCASSTLQGAWDEQFFGPGTRLTVL.

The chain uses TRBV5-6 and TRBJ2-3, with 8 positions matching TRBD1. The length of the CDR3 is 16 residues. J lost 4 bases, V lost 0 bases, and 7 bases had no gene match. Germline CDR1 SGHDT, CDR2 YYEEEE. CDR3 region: CASSLVTGGWADTQYF. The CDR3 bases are TGTGCCAGCAGCTTGGTTACAGGGGGTTGGGCAGATACGCAGTATTTT.

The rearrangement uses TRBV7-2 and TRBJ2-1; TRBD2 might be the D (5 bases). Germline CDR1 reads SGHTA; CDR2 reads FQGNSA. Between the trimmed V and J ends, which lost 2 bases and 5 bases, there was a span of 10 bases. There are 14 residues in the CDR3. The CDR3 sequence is CASSLTSSHNEQFF. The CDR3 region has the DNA TGTGCCAGCAGCTTAACGTCTAGCCACAATGAGCAGTTCTTC.

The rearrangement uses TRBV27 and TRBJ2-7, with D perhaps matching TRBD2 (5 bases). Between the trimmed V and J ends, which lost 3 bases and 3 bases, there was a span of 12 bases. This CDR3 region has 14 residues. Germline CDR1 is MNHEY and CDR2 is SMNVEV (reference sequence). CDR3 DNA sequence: TGTGCCAGCAGTTTTGGGGAGACTGACTACGAGCAGTACTTC. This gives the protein CASSFGETDYEQYF.

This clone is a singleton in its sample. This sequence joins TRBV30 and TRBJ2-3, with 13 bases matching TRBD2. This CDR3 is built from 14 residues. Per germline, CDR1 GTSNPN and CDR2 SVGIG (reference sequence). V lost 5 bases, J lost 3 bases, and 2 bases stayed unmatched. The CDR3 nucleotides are TGTGCCTGGGAGACTAGCGGGAGGACAGATACGCAGTATTTT. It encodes CAWETSGRTDTQYF.

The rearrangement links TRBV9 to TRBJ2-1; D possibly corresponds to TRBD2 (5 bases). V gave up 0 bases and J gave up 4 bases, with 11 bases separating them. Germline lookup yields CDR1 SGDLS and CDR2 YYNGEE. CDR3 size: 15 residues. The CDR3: CASSVDQSGYNEQFF. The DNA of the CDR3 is TGTGCCAGCAGCGTAGACCAAAGCGGATACAATGAGCAGTTCTTC. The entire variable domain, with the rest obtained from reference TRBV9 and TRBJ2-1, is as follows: DSGVTQTPKHLITATGQRVTLRCSPRSGDLSVYWYQQSLDQGLQFLIQYYNGEERAKGNILERFSAQQFPDLHSELNLSSLELGDSALYFCASSVDQSGYNEQFFGPGTRLTVL.

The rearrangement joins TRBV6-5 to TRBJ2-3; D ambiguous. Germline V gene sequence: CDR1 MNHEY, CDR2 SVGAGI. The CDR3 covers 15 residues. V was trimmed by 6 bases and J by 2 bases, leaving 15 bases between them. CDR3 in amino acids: CASSQSVLFTDTQYF. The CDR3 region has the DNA TGTGCCAGCAGCCAATCGGTTTTATTCACAGATACGCAGTATTTT.

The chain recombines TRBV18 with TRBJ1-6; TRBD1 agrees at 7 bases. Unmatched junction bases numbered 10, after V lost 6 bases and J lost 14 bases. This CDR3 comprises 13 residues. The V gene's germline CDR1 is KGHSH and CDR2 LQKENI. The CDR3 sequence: CASSGQPPATLHF. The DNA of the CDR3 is TGTGCCAGCTCGGGACAGCCTCCGGCCACCCTCCACTTT.

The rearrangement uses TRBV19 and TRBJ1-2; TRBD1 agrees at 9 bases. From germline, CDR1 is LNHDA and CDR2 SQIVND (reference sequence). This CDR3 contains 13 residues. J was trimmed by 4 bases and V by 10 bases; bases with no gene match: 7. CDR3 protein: CATRDRGIYGYTF. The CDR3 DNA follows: TGTGCCACCAGAGACAGGGGGATCTATGGCTACACCTTC.